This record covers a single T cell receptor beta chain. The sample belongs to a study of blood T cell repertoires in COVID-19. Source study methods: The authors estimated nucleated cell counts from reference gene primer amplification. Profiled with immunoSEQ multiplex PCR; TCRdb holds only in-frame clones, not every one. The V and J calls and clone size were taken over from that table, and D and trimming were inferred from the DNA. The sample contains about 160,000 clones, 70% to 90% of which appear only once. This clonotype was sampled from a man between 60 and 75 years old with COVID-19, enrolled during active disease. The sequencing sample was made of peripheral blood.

The CDR3 nucleotides read TGTGCCAGCAGCTTAGTATGGGGAACAGGGGGCGAGCAGTACTTC. Its protein product is CASSLVWGTGGEQYF. The rearrangement uses TRBV11-2 and TRBJ2-7, with 8 bases lining up with TRBD1. Germline V gene lookup returns CDR1 SGHAT and CDR2 FQNNGV. CDR3 length equals 15 residues. V dropped 1 base and J dropped 6; count of bases not matched to a gene: 8. Using reference TRBV11-2 and TRBJ2-7 for the parts outside the CDR3, the full variable domain is EAGVAQSPRYKIIEKRQSVAFWCNPISGHATLYWYQQILGQGPKLLIQFQNNGVVDDSQLPKDRFSAERLKGVDSTLKIQPAKLEDSAVYLCASSLVWGTGGEQYFGPGTRLTVT.